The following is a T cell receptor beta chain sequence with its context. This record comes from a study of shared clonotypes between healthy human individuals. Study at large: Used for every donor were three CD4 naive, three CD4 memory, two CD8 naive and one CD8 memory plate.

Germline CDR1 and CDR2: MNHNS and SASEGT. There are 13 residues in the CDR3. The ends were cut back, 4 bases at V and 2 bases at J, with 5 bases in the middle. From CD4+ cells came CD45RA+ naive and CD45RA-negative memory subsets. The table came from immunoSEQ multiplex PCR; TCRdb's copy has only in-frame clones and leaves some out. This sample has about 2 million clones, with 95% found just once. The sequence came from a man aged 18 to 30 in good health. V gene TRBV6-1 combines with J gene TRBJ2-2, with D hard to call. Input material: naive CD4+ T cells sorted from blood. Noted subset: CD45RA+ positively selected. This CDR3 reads CASSVRNTGELFF. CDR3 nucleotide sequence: TGTGCCAGCAGTGTGCGAAACACCGGGGAGCTGTTTTTT.